This is a list of T cell receptor beta chains from one sample in a study of T cells in narcolepsy. The data were produced by immunoSEQ multiplex PCR, yet TCRdb's version contains in-frame clones alone and is incomplete. Counted here are just over 40,000 clones, around 88% occurring once; the ten biggest clones make up over 1%. The sequencing sample was made of CD45RA- memory CD4+ T cells from PBMCs. These TCRs come from a human donor with narcolepsy. The CDR3 runs from the conserved cysteine through the conserved F or W. Each record gives: D gene, V gene, clone size, J gene, CDR3 DNA, CDR3 protein. A D gene is named only where the DNA matches it firmly. Clone size appears in some rows only: once, few, many, or a class for an expanded clone.

D: NA; V: TRBV5-1; size: NA; J: TRBJ2-7; DNA: TGCGCCAGCAGCGTAAATTGGGGCGGGACCTACGAGCAGTACTTC; CDR3: CASSVNWGGTYEQYF
D: TRBD1; V: TRBV6-1; size: once; J: TRBJ2-1; DNA: TGTGCCAGCAGTGAAGGAGGGGGCCTTTACAATGAGCAGTTCTTC; CDR3: CASSEGGGLYNEQFF
D: NA; V: TRBV5-6; size: NA; J: TRBJ2-2; DNA: TGTGCCAGCAGCTTGTCACAGGGTGTTCGGAACGGGGAGCTGTTTTTT; CDR3: CASSLSQGVRNGELFF
D: NA; V: TRBV2; size: once; J: TRBJ2-1; DNA: TGTGCCAGCAGTGAATCACTAGCAGGGTTCGATGAGCAGTTCTTC; CDR3: CASSESLAGFDEQFF
D: NA; V: TRBV6-6; size: NA; J: TRBJ2-2; DNA: TGTGCCAGCAGTTACGAGGTAGCCCAAGGGGAGCTGTTTTTT; CDR3: CASSYEVAQGELFF
D: TRBD1; V: TRBV10-1; size: NA; J: TRBJ2-7; DNA: TGCGCCAGCAGTCCGAACCCGGGACAGGGGGCGAGTGGCTACGAGCAGTACTTC; CDR3: CASSPNPGQGASGYEQYF
D: TRBD1; V: TRBV6-6; size: NA; J: TRBJ1-5; DNA: TGTGCCAGCAGTTGGGGACAGAACAATCAGCTCCAGCATTTT; CDR3: CASSWGQNNQLQHF
D: NA; V: TRBV7-8; size: NA; J: TRBJ1-5; DNA: TGTGCCAGCAGCTTATCATATGGGGCTCAGCCCCAGCATTTT; CDR3: CASSLSYGAQPQHF
D: TRBD1; V: TRBV5-4; size: few; J: TRBJ1-5; DNA: TGTGCCAGCAGCTCGGACAGGGGAGATCAGCCCCAGCATTTT; CDR3: CASSSDRGDQPQHF
D: NA; V: TRBV29-1; size: NA; J: TRBJ1-5; DNA: TGCAGCGCGGCGCAGGGACTCAATCAGCCCCAGCATTTT; CDR3: CSAAQGLNQPQHF
D: TRBD1; V: TRBV19; size: NA; J: TRBJ2-2; DNA: TGTGCCACCAACAGACAGGGGATCACCGGGGAGCTGTTTTTT; CDR3: CATNRQGITGELFF
D: TRBD1; V: TRBV7-2; size: NA; J: TRBJ1-1; DNA: TGTGCCAGCAGCCAGGGGGCGAAAGGCACTGAAGCTTTCTTT; CDR3: CASSQGAKGTEAFF
D: NA; V: TRBV9; size: NA; J: TRBJ2-1; DNA: TGTGCCAGCAGCGTGGGCGTCCAGGGAAATGAGCAGTTCTTC; CDR3: CASSVGVQGNEQFF
D: TRBD2; V: TRBV7-9; size: NA; J: TRBJ2-3; DNA: TGTGCCAGCAGACCGGGACTAGAGGACCTGGCGGTGACCACAGATACGCAGTATTTT; CDR3: CASRPGLEDLAVTTDTQYF
D: NA; V: TRBV19; size: NA; J: TRBJ2-1; DNA: TGTGCCAGTAGGTCCAATGCGGGGGCCGAAAATGAGCAGTTCTTC; CDR3: CASRSNAGAENEQFF
D: NA; V: TRBV27; size: once; J: TRBJ2-2; DNA: TGTGCCAGCAGCTTAGGGCGTCAGAACACCGGGGAGCTGTTTTTT; CDR3: CASSLGRQNTGELFF
D: NA; V: TRBV5-1; size: NA; J: TRBJ2-2; DNA: TGCGCCAGCACCCCCGATAGGGCGAACGCCGGGGAGCTGTTTTTT; CDR3: CASTPDRANAGELFF
D: NA; V: TRBV7-8; size: NA; J: TRBJ1-5; DNA: TGTGCCAGCAGCCAAGAGTCGCTTCCTAATCAGCCCCAGCATTTT; CDR3: CASSQESLPNQPQHF
D: TRBD1; V: TRBV7-9; size: once; J: TRBJ1-5; DNA: TGTGCCAGCAGCTCGAGCCTGACAGGGGGCGGTCAGCCCCAGCATTTT; CDR3: CASSSSLTGGGQPQHF
D: NA; V: TRBV5-1; size: NA; J: TRBJ2-5; DNA: TGCGCCAGCAGCTTGGCCGCCCAAGAGACCCAGTACTTC; CDR3: CASSLAAQETQYF
D: NA; V: TRBV18; size: NA; J: TRBJ2-7; DNA: TGTGCCAGCTCCCCCGGGATGGATACCTACGAGCAGTACTTC; CDR3: CASSPGMDTYEQYF
D: NA; V: TRBV5-1; size: NA; J: TRBJ1-4; DNA: TGCGCCAGCAGCCGGACCGCCGGCGGGGTTAATGAAAAACTGTTTTTT; CDR3: CASSRTAGGVNEKLFF
D: NA; V: TRBV10-1; size: once; J: TRBJ2-1; DNA: TGCGCCAGCAGTGGGACCCCGGGGGACAATGAGCAGTTCTTC; CDR3: CASSGTPGDNEQFF
D: NA; V: TRBV4-1; size: NA; J: TRBJ2-7; DNA: TGCGCCAGCAGCCGAGTTGGGCCCCCCTACGAGCAGTACTTC; CDR3: CASSRVGPPYEQYF
D: TRBD2; V: TRBV5-4; size: NA; J: TRBJ2-7; DNA: TGTGCCAGCAGCTTTTCTAGCGGGAGGTTTCGCTACGAGCAGTACTTC; CDR3: CASSFSSGRFRYEQYF
D: TRBD2; V: TRBV11-3; size: NA; J: TRBJ2-7; DNA: TGTGCCAGCAGCTTAATGGGCGGGGGGGAGTACGAGCAGTACTTC; CDR3: CASSLMGGGEYEQYF
D: TRBD2; V: TRBV13; size: NA; J: TRBJ2-1; DNA: TGTGCCAGCAGCCAGAGACTAGCGGGAGGGCGCGGTCACAATGAGCAGTTCTTC; CDR3: CASSQRLAGGRGHNEQFF
D: NA; V: TRBV7-2; size: once; J: TRBJ1-5; DNA: TGTGCCAGCAGCTCAGACGCGAATAGCAATCAGCCCCAGCATTTT; CDR3: CASSSDANSNQPQHF
D: NA; V: TRBV27; size: NA; J: TRBJ2-3; DNA: TGTGCCAGCAGTACCGACGGGACCGCCACAGATACGCAGTATTTT; CDR3: CASSTDGTATDTQYF
D: NA; V: TRBV18; size: NA; J: TRBJ2-7; DNA: TGTGCCAGCTCACCCTCTTCGAGAAGCTCCTACGAGCAGTACTTC; CDR3: CASSPSSRSSYEQYF
D: NA; V: TRBV27; size: NA; J: TRBJ2-1; DNA: TGTGCCAGCAGACAAGCCGGGACTCTCTGGGGCAATGAGCAGTTCTTC; CDR3: CASRQAGTLWGNEQFF
D: NA; V: TRBV5-8; size: few; J: TRBJ1-6; DNA: TGTGCCAGCAGCTCCCTTACGTGGACGGTTTATAATTCACCCCTCCACTTT; CDR3: CASSSLTWTVYNSPLHF
D: TRBD2; V: TRBV10-3; size: NA; J: TRBJ2-2; DNA: TGTGCCATCAGGATAACTAGCGGGACGACTTGGGCCGGGGAGCTGTTTTTT; CDR3: CAIRITSGTTWAGELFF
D: NA; V: TRBV30; size: NA; J: TRBJ1-5; DNA: TGTGCCTGGAGTCTAGACAACGGCAATCAGCCCCAGCATTTT; CDR3: CAWSLDNGNQPQHF
D: TRBD2; V: TRBV4-2; size: NA; J: TRBJ2-7; DNA: TGTGCCAGCAGCCAAGGGGTGGTAGCGGGGGGGTTCTCCTACGAGCAGTACTTC; CDR3: CASSQGVVAGGFSYEQYF